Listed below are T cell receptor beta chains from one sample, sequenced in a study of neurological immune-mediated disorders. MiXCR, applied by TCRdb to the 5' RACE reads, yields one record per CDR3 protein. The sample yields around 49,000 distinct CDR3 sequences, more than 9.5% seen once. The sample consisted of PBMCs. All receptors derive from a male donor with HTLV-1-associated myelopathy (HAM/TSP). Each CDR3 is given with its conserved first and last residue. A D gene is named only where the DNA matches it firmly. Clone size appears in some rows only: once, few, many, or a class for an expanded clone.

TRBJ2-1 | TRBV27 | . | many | TGTGCCAGCAGTTTTGGGGGGGGGGCCAATGAGCAGTTCTTC | CASSFGGGANEQFF
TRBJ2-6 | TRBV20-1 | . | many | TGCAGTGCTAGACAGGGCTCCGGGGCCAACGTCCTGACTTTC | CSARQGSGANVLTF
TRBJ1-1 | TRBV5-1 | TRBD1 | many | TGCGCCAGCAGCTTGGAACAGGGGCGCGCTGAAGCTTTCTTT | CASSLEQGRAEAFF
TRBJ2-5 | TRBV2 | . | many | TGTGCCAGCAGTGAACTTACTGGGGCTGGGGAGACCCAGTACTTC | CASSELTGAGETQYF
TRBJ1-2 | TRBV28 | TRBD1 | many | TGTGCCAGCAGTTTCATTACAGGGGCCGGCTACACCTTC | CASSFITGAGYTF
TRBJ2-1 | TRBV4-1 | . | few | TGCGCCAGCAGCCAAGATCTAGCCTATGAGCAGTTCTTC | CASSQDLAYEQFF
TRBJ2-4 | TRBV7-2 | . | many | TGTGCCAGCAGCTCCAGTCTAGCCAAAAACATTCAGTACTTC | CASSSSLAKNIQYF
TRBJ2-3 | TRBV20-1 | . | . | TGCAGTGCTAGAGATATAATCGGGGGGCATGCAGATACGCAGTATTTT | CSARDIIGGHADTQYF
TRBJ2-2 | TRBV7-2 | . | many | TGTGCCAGCAGCCCAACGAGACGGAACACCGGGGAGCTGTTTTTT | CASSPTRRNTGELFF
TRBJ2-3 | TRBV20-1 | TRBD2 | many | TGCAGTGCTACTTCAAGGTCTAGCGGGGGGGTGGGTACGCAGTATTTT | CSATSRSSGGVGTQYF
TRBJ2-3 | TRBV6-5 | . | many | TGTGCCAGCAGTTACACCAGATCTAGCACAGATACGCAGTATTTT | CASSYTRSSTDTQYF
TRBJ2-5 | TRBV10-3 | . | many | TGTGCCATCAGTGAAGGTCCCGGTTCAGGGACCCAGTACTTC | CAISEGPGSGTQYF
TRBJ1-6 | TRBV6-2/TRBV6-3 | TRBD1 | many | TGTGCCAGCAGTGCTCCGGGACAGGGGACACCCCTCCACTTT | CASSAPGQGTPLHF
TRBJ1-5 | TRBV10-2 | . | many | TGCGCCAGCAGTGAGTGGGGGACACTTGGAGGGAATCAGCCCCAGCATTTT | CASSEWGTLGGNQPQHF
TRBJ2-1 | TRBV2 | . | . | TGTGCCAGCAGTGAAGAGGACCGACAGCAGTTCTTC | CASSEEDRQQFF
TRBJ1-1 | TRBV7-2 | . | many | TGTGCCAGCGGTCTCGTGAACACTGAAGCTTTCTTT | CASGLVNTEAFF